One and the same sample provided the 13 T cell receptor beta chains below, sequenced in a study of T cell responses to AZD1222 COVID-19 vaccine. Some clones are missing from TCRdb's copy, which holds only in-frame ones; the method was immunoSEQ multiplex PCR. The table records roughly 70,000 clones, roughly nine tenths of them present only once. The specimen was peripheral blood, collected 28 days after the second AZD1222 dose. The source of these receptors is an adult who received the AZD1222 COVID-19 vaccine.

The J gene is TRBJ1-1, the V gene TRBV25-1; D is unresolved. The V end lost 7 bases, the J end lost 5 bases, and 8 bases lay between the germline ends. Germline CDR1 reads MGHDK; CDR2 reads SYGVNS. This CDR3 has 11 amino acids. CDR3 sequence reads: CASMVQTEAFF. The CDR3 region has the DNA TGTGCCAGCATGGTACAGACTGAAGCTTTCTTT.

This clone was found once. This chain joins TRBV6-5 and TRBJ1-2; D is undetermined. Germline lookup yields CDR1 MNHEY and CDR2 SVGAGI. Trimming pared 5 bases from V and 0 bases from J, leaving 13 bases between. The CDR3 is 15 amino acids. This chain's CDR3 is CASSKWQRANYGYTF. DNA for the CDR3: TGTGCCAGCAGTAAGTGGCAACGAGCTAACTATGGCTACACCTTC.

This clone showed up just once. The J gene is TRBJ2-1, the V gene TRBV18; TRBD1 or TRBD2 may be the D gene (5 bases each). Trimming removed 7 bases at V and 7 bases at J, with 20 bases between. CDR3 length: 15 amino acids. Germline lookup yields CDR1 KGHSH and CDR2 LQKENI. The DNA for the CDR3 is TGTGCCAGCTTAACTTACGGGGCGCCAGGGAATGAGCAGTTCTTC. Encoded protein: CASLTYGAPGNEQFF.

The rearrangement joins TRBV20-1 to TRBJ2-7, with 10 nucleotides matching TRBD1. CDR3 length: 14 residues. Per germline, CDR1 DFQATT and CDR2 SNEGSKA (reference sequence). The J segment lost 3 bases and the V segment lost 3 bases, leaving 5 bases of the junction unmatched. The DNA of the CDR3 is TGCAGTGCTAGTCTGGGACAGGGGAACTACGAGCAGTACTTC. This sequence encodes CSASLGQGNYEQYF.

This clone came up once. The CDR3 reads CASRRDRRVNEQFF. CDR3 DNA sequence: TGTGCCAGCAGGAGGGACAGGCGGGTCAATGAGCAGTTCTTC. V is TRBV6-5 and J is TRBJ2-1; the match to TRBD1 covers 8 bases. This CDR3 contains 14 residues. Germline V gene lookup returns CDR1 MNHEY and CDR2 SVGAGI. The junction had 7 bases not matched to a gene; V was cut back by 6 bases and J by 6 bases.

This clone was seen just once. V usage is TRBV11-3 and J usage is TRBJ1-1; D remains ambiguous. Germline V gives CDR1 SGHNT, CDR2 YENEEA. Trimming removed 2 bases from V and 2 bases from J, with 6 bases in between. There are 13 residues in the CDR3. As DNA, the CDR3 is TGTGCCAGCAGCTTAACGCTTAACACTGAAGCTTTCTTT. Its translation: CASSLTLNTEAFF. The variable domain in full, with the rest retrieved from reference TRBV11-3 and TRBJ1-1, is EAGVVQSPRYKIIEKKQPVAFWCNPISGHNTLYWYLQNLGQGPELLIRYENEEAVDDSQLPKDRFSAERLKGVDSTLKIQPAELGDSAVYLCASSLTLNTEAFFGQGTRLTVV.

The chain carries TRBV5-1 and TRBJ1-5; 9 bases agree with TRBD1. The CDR3 spans 14 residues. The germline V gene has CDR1 SGHRS and CDR2 YFSETQ. V was clipped by 0 bases and J by 5 bases; unmatched bases: 0. CDR3 region: CASSLGTGDQPQHF. As DNA, the CDR3 is TGCGCCAGCAGCTTGGGGACAGGGGATCAGCCCCAGCATTTT.

This chain links TRBV27 with TRBJ2-5, with 7 positions matching TRBD2. In germline, CDR1 is MNHEY, CDR2 SMNVEV (reference sequence). CDR3 length equals 15 residues. V dropped 3 bases and J dropped 5; count of bases not matched to a gene: 9. CDR3 region: CASSLRRERDETQYF. In DNA, the CDR3 is TGTGCCAGCAGTTTGAGGCGGGAGAGGGATGAGACCCAGTACTTC.

The gene calls are TRBV3-1 (or the pseudogene TRBV3-2) and TRBJ2-3; D might be TRBD2 (5 bases). Trimming shortened V by 2 bases and J by 6 bases, and 21 bases separated the two germline ends. Germline CDR1 LGHDT, CDR2 YNNKEL (reference sequence). The CDR3 length is 17 residues. CDR3 nucleotides: TGTGCCAGCAGCCAAAGCTGGACTGCAGATTACCGGGATACGCAGTATTTT. This codes for CASSQSWTADYRDTQYF.

V gene TRBV4-3 combines with J gene TRBJ1-1; a possible D gene is TRBD1 (6 bases). The CDR3 loop spans 13 amino acids. V shed 2 bases and J shed 5 bases, with 9 bases lying between them. Germline-derived CDR1 and CDR2 are LGHNA and YSLEER. DNA of the CDR3: TGCGCCAGCAGCCAAATTCAGGGGACTGAAGCTTTCTTT. Translation gives CASSQIQGTEAFF.

The rearrangement links TRBV14 to TRBJ2-3; D is undetermined. Trimming pared 6 bases from V and 5 bases from J, leaving 9 bases between. This CDR3 spans 12 amino acids. Germline V gene sequence: CDR1 SGHDN, CDR2 FVKESK. The CDR3 nucleotides are TGTGCCAGCAGTCGACCACTAGATACGCAGTATTTT. Translated, it gives CASSRPLDTQYF.

The chain uses TRBV19 and TRBJ1-6; the match to TRBD1 covers 9 bases. After removal of 6 bases from V and 8 bases from J, the junction contained 11 bases not matched to a gene. The length of the CDR3 is 16 residues. Germline V gene lookup returns CDR1 LNHDA and CDR2 SQIVND (reference sequence). In DNA, the CDR3 is TGTGCCAGTAGCACTAAAAGGGGACAGGGATATTCACCCCTCCACTTT. It yields the protein CASSTKRGQGYSPLHF.

The rearrangement uses TRBV6-5 and TRBJ1-4; D unresolved. In germline, CDR1 is MNHEY, CDR2 SVGAGI. Trimming pared 0 bases from V and 5 bases from J, leaving 10 bases between. The CDR3 is 15 residues long. CDR3 sequence: CASSYSRNGNEKLFF. The CDR3 coding sequence is TGTGCCAGCAGTTACTCGAGGAATGGGAATGAAAAACTGTTTTTT.